This T cell receptor (beta chain) was retrieved from a study of response to subunit inactivated influenza vaccine. TCRdb reprocessed the RT-PCR reads via MiXCR and lists one record per CDR3 protein. The sample yields 650,000 to 800,000 distinct CDR3 sequences, about 15% seen once. V gave up 2 bases and J gave up 2 bases; unmatched junction bases: 2. This CDR3 contains 14 residues. Germline V gene lookup returns CDR1 SNHLY and CDR2 FYNNEI. This clonotype has only a few counts. Its antigen is currently unknown. Study-level results: Authors suggested each seasonal influenza vaccination recruits few new T cells.

The chain couples TRBV2 to TRBJ2-7; TRBD2 aligns across 8 bases. This receptor was obtained from a man in his fifties who received an inactivated influenza vaccine. The sample consisted of PBMCs from blood, taken roughly 2 weeks before vaccination. The CDR3 is CASSERGGTYEQYF. In DNA, the CDR3 is TGTGCCAGCAGTGAACGGGGGGGAACCTACGAGCAGTACTTC.